This T cell receptor (beta chain) was observed in a study of OX40 agonist ivuxolimab in advanced cancers. Study-wide findings and caveats: Among T cells, CD8+ cells averaged more expanded clones than CD4+ cells.

Looked up from germline, CDR1 is MNHNY and CDR2 is SVGAGI (reference sequence). There are 13 residues in the CDR3. Deletions cut 5 bases from V and 1 base from J, with 8 bases between. About this clone: The antigen is unknown.

Profiled with immunoSEQ multiplex PCR; TCRdb holds only in-frame clones, not every one. The data show some 100,000 clones, with approximately 84% seen just once and around 2% held by the top ten. The material was CD4+ or CD8+ T cells sorted from blood, obtained in a trial of the OX40 agonist ivuxolimab. This TCR derives from an adult with an advanced solid tumor such as melanoma, head and neck, liver or kidney cancer. The chain carries TRBV6-6 and TRBJ2-5; no firm D call. CDR3 coding DNA: TGTGCCAGCAGTGTGCACCGCCAAGAGACCCAGTACTTC. It is translated as CASSVHRQETQYF.